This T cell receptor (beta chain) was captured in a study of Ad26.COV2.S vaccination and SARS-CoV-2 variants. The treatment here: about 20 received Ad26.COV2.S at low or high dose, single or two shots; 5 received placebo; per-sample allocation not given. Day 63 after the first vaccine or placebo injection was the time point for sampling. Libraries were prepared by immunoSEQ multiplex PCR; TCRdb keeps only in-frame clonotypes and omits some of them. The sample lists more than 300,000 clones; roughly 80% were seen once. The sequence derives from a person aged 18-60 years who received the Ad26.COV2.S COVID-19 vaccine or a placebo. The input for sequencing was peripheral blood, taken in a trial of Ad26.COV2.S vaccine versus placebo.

The DNA of the CDR3 is TGCGCCAGCAGTGGACAGGGTCTCTCCTACGAGCAGTACTTC. Protein: CASSGQGLSYEQYF. This rearrangement joins TRBV10-2 to TRBJ2-7; 7 bases line up with TRBD1. Germline values: CDR1 WSHSY, CDR2 SAAADI. V trimming: 4 bases; J trimming: 0 bases; junction bases outside the gene matches: 3. The CDR3 consists of 14 residues.